What follows are 25 T cell receptor beta chains derived from one specimen sequenced in a study of blood T cell repertoires in COVID-19. This table comes from immunoSEQ multiplex PCR, and its TCRdb copy is limited to in-frame clones, with some not included. The sample shows about 270,000 clones, 70% to 90% of them seen only once. Sequenced material: PBMCs or T cells enriched from blood (not recorded which). The receptor set was obtained from a woman between 45 and 60 years old with acute COVID-19.

This chain uses TRBV7-2 with TRBJ1-2; TRBD1 might be the D (6 bases). The CDR3 covers 15 residues. Trimming shortened V by 4 bases and J by 5 bases, and 17 bases separated the two germline ends. The germline V gene has CDR1 SGHTA and CDR2 FQGNSA. CDR3 DNA: TGTGCCAGCAGCTCGATCGGGGTACAGGGTTATGGCTACACCTTC. Its translation: CASSSIGVQGYGYTF.

This clone was seen a single time. The V call is TRBV6-6, the J call TRBJ2-7; the match to TRBD2 covers 9 bases. CDR1 is MNHNY and CDR2 is SVGAGI in the germline V gene (reference sequence). The CDR3 runs to 16 residues. Germline trimming cut 5 bases from V and 2 bases from J; bases unmatched to any gene: 10. The CDR3 DNA reads TGTGCCAGCAGTCCCCAACTAGCGGGTGAACCCTACGAGCAGTACTTC. Its translation: CASSPQLAGEPYEQYF.

This clone was recorded a few times. This chain connects TRBV7-9 to TRBJ2-6, with D tentatively TRBD1 (5 bases). The V and J ends lost 1 base and 1 base respectively, with 8 bases between them. This CDR3 is 16 amino acids long. Germline V gene lookup returns CDR1 SEHNR and CDR2 FQNEAQ (reference sequence). The CDR3 loop reads CASSLGQGSGANVLTF. The DNA for the CDR3 is TGTGCCAGCAGCTTAGGTCAGGGTTCTGGGGCCAACGTCCTGACTTTC.

V and J are TRBV30 and TRBJ1-1, with 7 bases matching TRBD1. This CDR3 has 12 amino acids. J gave up 7 bases and V 3 bases, and 5 bases lay outside the gene matches. Germline CDR1 is GTSNPN and CDR2 is SVGIG (reference sequence). As DNA, the CDR3 is TGTGCCTGGAGACAGGGGAGTCTTGAAGCTTTCTTT. Translation: CAWRQGSLEAFF. Together with reference TRBV30 and TRBJ1-1, the CDR3 gives the full variable domain: SQTIHQWPATLVQPVGSPLSLECTVEGTSNPNLYWYRQAAGRGLQLLFYSVGIGQISSEVPQNLSASRPQDRQFILSSKKLLLSDSGFYLCAWRQGSLEAFFGQGTRLTVV.

This clone was seen only a few times. The chain combines TRBV20-1 with TRBJ2-3; D possibly corresponds to TRBD2 (5 bases). In germline, CDR1 is DFQATT, CDR2 SNEGSKA (reference sequence). The length of the CDR3 is 11 residues. V shed 5 bases and J shed 10 bases, with 13 bases lying between them. The DNA of the CDR3 is TGCAGTGCTCGTGACGGGCGGGCGCAGTATTTT. Protein sequence: CSARDGRAQYF.

As to this clone: Compared with germline, one end of the junction differs, possibly owing to a read error. This rearrangement joins TRBV10-3 to TRBJ1-2; no reliable D call. The CDR3 totals 17 residues. From germline, CDR1 is ENHRY and CDR2 SYGVKD. CDR3 coding DNA: TGTGCCAGCAGTCTGAGGGAATCTTATCACGGTAACTATGGCTACACCTTC. It codes for CASSLRESYHGNYGYTF.

J is TRBJ1-1 and V is TRBV30, with 8 bases that match TRBD1. This CDR3 has 16 residues. Germline assignment: CDR1 GTSNPN and CDR2 SVGIG (reference sequence). V shed 5 bases and J 6 bases; nucleotides not matched to a gene: 17. Here the CDR3 reads CAWGPGQVPLWAEAFF. The CDR3 DNA sequence: TGTGCCTGGGGGCCGGGACAGGTGCCCCTCTGGGCTGAAGCTTTCTTT.

The rearrangement uses TRBV6-5 and TRBJ2-1; D may be TRBD2 (7 bases). This CDR3 is built from 15 residues. Germline-derived CDR1 and CDR2 are MNHEY and SVGAGI. Trimming removed 2 bases from V and 7 bases from J, with 15 bases in between. CDR3 in amino acids: CASSYTGGFGNEQFF. The CDR3 coding sequence is TGTGCCAGCAGTTACACGGGGGGCTTCGGAAATGAGCAGTTCTTC.

This rearrangement joins TRBV15 to TRBJ1-5; D call uncertain. Per the germline V gene, CDR1 is LNHNV and CDR2 is YYDKDF (reference sequence). V was cut by 0 bases and J by 0 bases, with 9 bases left in between. There are 16 residues in the CDR3. The CDR3 here is CATSRDGGYSNQPQHF. CDR3 nucleotides: TGTGCCACCAGCAGAGATGGCGGTTATAGCAATCAGCCCCAGCATTTT.

This sequence joins TRBV30 and TRBJ2-5; the D gene is possibly TRBD1 (5 bases). Trimming took off 4 bases at V and 3 bases at J, with 12 bases between the two ends. In germline, CDR1 is GTSNPN, CDR2 SVGIG (reference sequence). There are 13 residues in the CDR3. In DNA form, the CDR3 reads TGTGCCTGGACAGGGATGCGAAAAGAGACCCAGTACTTC. This translates into CAWTGMRKETQYF.

This chain uses TRBV13 with TRBJ1-1; 8 bases map to TRBD1. CDR3 length: 15 residues. Germline V CDR1 and CDR2: PRHDT, FYEKMQ (reference sequence). With V trimmed by 4 bases and J by 3 bases, 7 bases remained unmatched. The CDR3 is CASSSTGAGDTEAFF. CDR3 sequence (DNA): TGTGCCAGCAGCTCGACAGGGGCTGGGGACACTGAAGCTTTCTTT.

V gene TRBV6-5 combines with J gene TRBJ1-1; D gene uncertain. V lost 2 bases and J lost 3, with 16 bases in between. The CDR3 runs to 16 residues. Germline CDR1 MNHEY, CDR2 SVGAGI. For the CDR3, the DNA is TGTGCCAGCAGTTACCGGGTCGCGGGAATCTACACTGAAGCTTTCTTT. It specifies CASSYRVAGIYTEAFF.

As regards this clone: At one end the junction does not follow the germline gene, possibly because of a read error. The chain is built from TRBV20-1 and TRBJ1-4; the D gene is possibly TRBD1 (5 bases). CDR1 DFQATT and CDR2 SNEGSKA come from the germline V gene (reference sequence). The CDR3 covers 11 residues. The CDR3 is CSARVDTRHYF. The CDR3, as DNA: TGCAGTGCTAGGGTGGACACTCGTCATTATTTT.

The chain has TRBV9 and TRBJ2-5; TRBD2 matches at 9 bases. The CDR3 consists of 16 residues. CDR1 SGDLS and CDR2 YYNGEE come from the germline V gene. J lost 5 bases, V lost 0 bases, and 8 bases had no gene match. The CDR3 is CASSVVAGGRGETQYF. CDR3 nucleotides: TGTGCCAGCAGCGTAGTTGCGGGGGGGCGGGGGGAGACCCAGTACTTC. The whole variable domain, remainder taken from reference TRBV9 and TRBJ2-5, is DSGVTQTPKHLITATGQRVTLRCSPRSGDLSVYWYQQSLDQGLQFLIQYYNGEERAKGNILERFSAQQFPDLHSELNLSSLELGDSALYFCASSVVAGGRGETQYFGPGTRLLVL.

This chain links TRBV27 with TRBJ1-2; TRBD1 matches at 8 bases. The CDR3 runs 15 residues. Looked up from germline, CDR1 is MNHEY and CDR2 is SMNVEV (reference sequence). V gave up 5 bases and J gave up 8 bases; unmatched junction bases: 13. CDR3 DNA: TGTGCCAGCAGTAATCACAGGGGGGAGCGTGGAGGCTACACCTTC. Translated, it gives CASSNHRGERGGYTF.

The V gene is TRBV30, the J gene TRBJ1-4; 7 bases fit TRBD1. The CDR3 covers 15 residues. In germline, CDR1 is GTSNPN, CDR2 SVGIG (reference sequence). V shed 0 bases and J 5 bases; nucleotides not matched to a gene: 6. The CDR3 here is CAWSVPRQGNEKLFF. As DNA, the CDR3 is TGTGCCTGGAGTGTACCCCGACAGGGAAATGAAAAACTGTTTTTT. Complete variable domain (other parts from reference TRBV30 and TRBJ1-4): SQTIHQWPATLVQPVGSPLSLECTVEGTSNPNLYWYRQAAGRGLQLLFYSVGIGQISSEVPQNLSASRPQDRQFILSSKKLLLSDSGFYLCAWSVPRQGNEKLFFGSGTQLSVL.

V is TRBV18 and J is TRBJ2-6; D is perhaps TRBD2 (5 bases). Germline lookup yields CDR1 KGHSH and CDR2 LQKENI. V was shortened by 3 bases and J by 0 bases, with 15 bases between the two germline ends. The CDR3 length is 18 residues. The CDR3 DNA reads as TGTGCCAGCTCACCCGCGAGGACTCCGATCTCTGGGGCCAACGTCCTGACTTTC. As protein: CASSPARTPISGANVLTF.

The rearrangement uses TRBV23-1 and TRBJ2-5; TRBD1 agrees at 10 bases. TRBV23-1 is marked as an open reading frame, function uncertain. This CDR3 has 16 residues. With V trimmed by 3 bases and J by 2 bases, 6 bases remained unmatched. The CDR3 region is CASSHRDRGGQETQYF. The CDR3 DNA is TGCGCCAGCAGTCACCGGGACAGGGGCGGACAAGAGACCCAGTACTTC.

The sample holds a few counts of this clone. The chain employs TRBV9 and TRBJ2-1; 14 bases are a match to TRBD2. The junction had 7 bases not matched to a gene; V was cut back by 4 bases and J by 1 base. Germline CDR1 is SGDLS and CDR2 is YYNGEE. The CDR3 spans 18 residues. For the CDR3, the DNA is TGTGCCAGCAGCTTCGGGACTAGCGGGGGTAATTCCTACAATGAGCAGTTCTTC. Translated: CASSFGTSGGNSYNEQFF.

The V call is TRBV11-2, the J call TRBJ2-7, with a weak D call TRBD2 (5 bases). Germline lookup yields CDR1 SGHAT and CDR2 FQNNGV. V was shortened by 2 bases and J by 6 bases, with 11 bases between the two germline ends. The CDR3 has 13 amino acids. CDR3: CASSLYSAGEQYF. DNA for the CDR3: TGTGCCAGCAGCTTATACTCCGCGGGCGAGCAGTACTTC.

This chain links TRBV7-2 with TRBJ1-6, with D tentatively TRBD1 (5 bases). Per germline, CDR1 SGHTA and CDR2 FQGNSA. V lost 3 bases and J lost 9, with 15 bases in between. The CDR3 extends over 15 amino acids. For the CDR3, the DNA is TGTGCCAGCAGCTTTGGGACTAATGCCCTTTCACCCCTCCACTTT. Translating gives CASSFGTNALSPLHF.

This clone was seen only once. The chain joins TRBV6-5 to TRBJ2-5; 7 nucleotides match TRBD1. V lost 6 bases and J lost 6; bases outside the gene matches: 10. The CDR3 spans 14 residues. Germline V gene lookup returns CDR1 MNHEY and CDR2 SVGAGI. CDR3: CASRLSTGAQTQYF. CDR3 nucleotide sequence: TGTGCCAGCAGACTGTCCACAGGGGCCCAGACCCAGTACTTC.

The V call is TRBV6-5, the J call TRBJ1-4, with D tentatively TRBD1 (6 bases). The V end was cut by 5 bases, the J end by 11 bases, with 15 bases between. This CDR3 spans 13 amino acids. Germline V gene sequence: CDR1 MNHEY, CDR2 SVGAGI. CDR3 bases: TGTGCCAGCAGTCGGACGGACACAGGGAAACTGTTTTTT. It yields the protein CASSRTDTGKLFF.

The CDR3 DNA reads TGTGCCAGCAGCGCCACTAGCGGGGCCCTAGCCGGGGAGCTGTTTTTT. It translates to CASSATSGALAGELFF. The chain has TRBV11-2 and TRBJ2-2; 10 positions match TRBD2. The CDR3 runs 16 residues. In germline, CDR1 is SGHAT, CDR2 FQNNGV. The V segment lost 5 bases and the J segment 6 bases; nucleotides outside the gene matches: 9.

V gene TRBV7-2 combines with J gene TRBJ1-2; TRBD1 matches 7 bases. The CDR3 contains 15 residues. Germline lookup yields CDR1 SGHTA and CDR2 FQGNSA. V shed 5 bases and J 0 bases; nucleotides not matched to a gene: 6. The CDR3 DNA is TGTGCCAGCAGCCCGACAGGGTTAGCTAACTATGGCTACACCTTC. Encoded protein: CASSPTGLANYGYTF.